The 32 T cell receptor beta chains below all came from one sample that was sequenced in a study of blood T cell repertoires in COVID-19. Libraries were prepared by immunoSEQ multiplex PCR; TCRdb keeps only in-frame clonotypes and omits some of them. The profile covers tens of thousands of clones, with 75% to 85% appearing a single time and 15% to 20% taken by the ten largest. Sequences were obtained from peripheral blood. These receptors were obtained from a woman of 80 years or more with acute or convalescent COVID-19.

The V and J genes are TRBV6-1 and TRBJ2-7; 14 bases match TRBD2. After removal of 4 bases from V and 5 bases from J, the junction contained 7 bases not matched to a gene. CDR3 length equals 16 residues. CDR1 and CDR2 (germline): MNHNS, SASEGT. The CDR3 spells CASSARTSGRTHEQYF. The DNA for the CDR3 is TGTGCCAGCAGTGCCAGGACTAGCGGGAGGACCCACGAGCAGTACTTC.

V is TRBV29-1 and J is TRBJ1-2; maybe TRBD1 (6 bases). In germline, CDR1 is SQVTM, CDR2 ANQGSEA. The CDR3 has 12 amino acids. V lost 1 base, J lost 8 bases, and 11 bases lay in between. CDR3 amino acids: CSVEVRGRGYTF. The CDR3 DNA is TGCAGCGTTGAAGTGCGGGGGCGAGGCTACACCTTC.

As regards this clone: One end of the junction does not line up with germline, which may come from a read error. This rearrangement joins TRBV6-5 to TRBJ2-7; TRBD2 matches at 14 bases. CDR3 size: 15 residues. Germline CDR1 MNHEY, CDR2 SVGAGI. The CDR3: CASSDSGLAGEEQYF. The CDR3 DNA sequence: TGTGCCAGCAGTGACTCGGGACTAGCGGGGGAAGAGCAGTACTTC.

The chain uses TRBV5-1 and TRBJ2-7, with 10 bases identical to TRBD2. CDR3 length equals 19 residues. Unmatched junction bases numbered 14, after V lost 2 bases and J lost 0 bases. Germline lookup yields CDR1 SGHRS and CDR2 YFSETQ. The CDR3 DNA is TGCGCCAGCAGCTTCTGGACAGGGTCGTCTAGCGGGAGCTCCTACGAGCAGTACTTC. As protein: CASSFWTGSSSGSSYEQYF.

The genes are TRBV7-2 and TRBJ2-7; perhaps TRBD1 as D (5 bases). The CDR3 has 13 amino acids. V lost 7 bases and J 7 bases, leaving 17 bases between the germline ends. Germline lookup yields CDR1 SGHTA and CDR2 FQGNSA. The CDR3 reads CASTRLFREEQYF. CDR3 coding DNA: TGTGCCAGCACGCGACTCTTCAGGGAAGAGCAGTACTTC. Full variable domain (missing parts from reference TRBV7-2 and TRBJ2-7): GAGVSQSPSNKVTEKGKDVELRCDPISGHTALYWYRQSLGQGLEFLIYFQGNSAPDKSGLPSDRFSAERTGGSVSTLTIQRTQQEDSAVYLCASTRLFREEQYFGPGTRLTVT.

The chain combines TRBV7-3 with TRBJ1-1; D remains ambiguous. The CDR3 covers 13 residues. The germline V gene has CDR1 SGHTA and CDR2 FQGTGA. The V end was cut by 3 bases, the J end by 5 bases, with 10 bases between. CDR3 DNA: TGTGCCAGCAGCTTTTCCGAGGGTACTGAAGCTTTCTTT. It is translated as CASSFSEGTEAFF.

This clone was picked up a small number of times. The chain has TRBV7-2 and TRBJ1-5; D remains ambiguous. With 6 bases removed from V and 2 bases from J, the gap between germline ends came to 8 bases. The CDR3 has 13 residues. Germline V gene data show CDR1 as SGHTA and CDR2 as FQGNSA. For the CDR3, the DNA is TGTGCCAGCAGTTACAGAGGCAATCAGCCCCAGCATTTT. Amino acid sequence: CASSYRGNQPQHF.

This sequence joins TRBV2 and TRBJ1-6; D unresolved. This CDR3 spans 11 amino acids. V dropped 9 bases and J dropped 8 bases, with 8 bases sitting between them. The V gene's germline CDR1 is SNHLY and CDR2 FYNNEI. The CDR3 is CASSLDSPLHF. The CDR3 DNA follows: TGTGCCAGTTCGCTAGATTCACCCCTCCACTTT.

The chain joins TRBV6-4 to TRBJ2-5; TRBD2 is a possible D gene (5 bases). CDR1 and CDR2 (germline): MRHNA, SNTAGT. Trimming pared 5 bases from V and 4 bases from J, leaving 11 bases between. This CDR3 region has 13 residues. Written as DNA, the CDR3 is TGTGCCAGCAGTAGGACTGGAGTAGAGACCCAGTACTTC. Amino acid sequence: CASSRTGVETQYF.

Written as DNA, the CDR3 is TGTGCCAGCAGTTTAGGACTAGCGGTACCGAGGGAGCAGTACTTC. It is translated as CASSLGLAVPREQYF. The rearrangement links TRBV6-5 to TRBJ2-7, with 10 positions matching TRBD2. Germline values: CDR1 MNHEY, CDR2 SVGAGI. The CDR3 is made up of 15 amino acids. Trimming took 4 bases from V and 7 from J; bases not matched to a gene: 10.

The sample holds one count of this clone. The genes are TRBV11-3 and TRBJ2-1, with D tentatively TRBD1 (6 bases). The ends were cut back, 4 bases at V and 4 bases at J, with 14 bases in the middle. CDR3 size: 15 residues. CDR1 SGHNT and CDR2 YENEEA come from the germline V gene. The CDR3 region is CASSSGTPYYNEQFF. CDR3 sequence (DNA): TGTGCCAGCAGCTCCGGGACACCTTATTACAATGAGCAGTTCTTC.

A single count supports this clone. The chain uses TRBV30 and TRBJ2-5; D is perhaps TRBD1 (6 bases). Trimming left V 5 bases short and J 5 bases short, with 12 bases between. Germline CDR1 is GTSNPN and CDR2 is SVGIG (reference sequence). This CDR3 contains 12 residues. CDR3 DNA: TGTGCCTGGGACGCAGGGGCGGAGACCCAGTACTTC. Protein: CAWDAGAETQYF.

The chain carries TRBV5-5 and TRBJ1-1; 9 bases fit TRBD1. Germline loops: CDR1 SGHKS, CDR2 YYEKEE (reference sequence). The V segment lost 3 bases and the J segment 7 bases; nucleotides outside the gene matches: 7. The CDR3 contains 14 residues. CDR3 nucleotides: TGTGCCAGCAGCTCACAGACAGGGGGTATTGAAGCTTTCTTT. Its translation is CASSSQTGGIEAFF.

The V and J genes are TRBV2 and TRBJ2-7; the D is unclear. The CDR3 is made up of 13 amino acids. CDR1 and CDR2 from the germline V gene are SNHLY and FYNNEI. The V end lost 3 bases, the J end lost 2 bases, and 8 bases lay between the germline ends. The CDR3 reads CASSDRRTYEQYF. In DNA, the CDR3 is TGTGCCAGCAGTGACAGGCGAACCTACGAGCAGTACTTC.

The rearrangement joins TRBV3-1 (or the pseudogene TRBV3-2) to TRBJ2-7; 9 bases are a match to TRBD1. The V and J ends lost 5 bases and 0 bases, in that order; junction bases with no gene match: 5. Germline-derived CDR1 and CDR2 are LGHDT and YNNKEL (reference sequence). The length of the CDR3 is 15 residues. The CDR3 region has the DNA TGTGCCAGCAGCTCTCGGACAGGGGCCTCCTACGAGCAGTACTTC. Its protein is CASSSRTGASYEQYF.

This chain connects TRBV19 to TRBJ2-6; the D gene is possibly TRBD1 (6 bases). The germline gives CDR1 LNHDA, CDR2 SQIVND (reference sequence). Trimming left V 10 bases short and J 4 bases short, with 26 bases between. This CDR3 has 18 residues. CDR3 loop: CATKPTGWSPRGANVLTF. In nucleotides, the CDR3 is TGTGCCACCAAGCCCACAGGGTGGAGTCCTAGAGGGGCCAACGTCCTGACTTTC.

The chain links TRBV9 to TRBJ2-7; 8 bases align to TRBD2. The V gene end was trimmed by 0 bases and the J gene end by 3 bases; junction bases not matched to a gene: 5. CDR3 length: 15 residues. The germline V gene has CDR1 SGDLS and CDR2 YYNGEE. The CDR3 region has the DNA TGTGCCAGCAGCGTAGCCCCGGGACTAGGCTACGAGCAGTACTTC. Translating gives CASSVAPGLGYEQYF.

This chain connects TRBV5-5 to TRBJ1-5; a possible D gene is TRBD1 (6 bases). The germline gives CDR1 SGHKS, CDR2 YYEKEE (reference sequence). This CDR3 is 18 amino acids long. Trimming took off 1 base at V and 5 bases at J, with 22 bases between the two ends. The CDR3 nucleotides read TGTGCCAGCAGCTTGTGGGGAACAAAGACAGGAAGGGATCAGCCCCAGCATTTT. This encodes CASSLWGTKTGRDQPQHF.

The chain is built from TRBV4-1 and TRBJ1-1; D ambiguous. The CDR3 covers 15 residues. V lost 4 bases and J 7 bases, leaving 19 bases between the germline ends. Per germline, CDR1 MGHRA and CDR2 YSYEKL. Written as DNA, the CDR3 is TGCGCCAGCAGCCCTGTTGGGAGGAGGACCAATGAAGCTTTCTTT. Encoded protein: CASSPVGRRTNEAFF.

V gene TRBV5-1 combines with J gene TRBJ2-1; 12 bases are shared with TRBD2. Germline values: CDR1 SGHRS, CDR2 YFSETQ. This CDR3 has 16 amino acids. The ends lost 4 bases at V and 5 bases at J; junction bases unmatched: 7. The CDR3 nucleotides are TGCGCCAGCAGCATAAGACTAGCGGGAGCTAACAATGAGCAGTTCTTC. This codes for CASSIRLAGANNEQFF.

The sample holds a few counts of this clone. J is TRBJ2-1 and V is TRBV6-5; the D gene is possibly TRBD2 (5 bases). The V and J ends lost 7 bases and 0 bases respectively, with 10 bases between them. CDR1 and CDR2 from the germline V gene are MNHEY and SVGAGI. This CDR3 contains 14 residues. The CDR3: CASNEGRSYNEQFF. The CDR3 DNA sequence: TGTGCCAGCAACGAGGGTCGCTCCTACAATGAGCAGTTCTTC.

This rearrangement joins TRBV10-3 to TRBJ2-5; 13 bases agree with TRBD2. Germline CDR1 is ENHRY and CDR2 is SYGVKD. V dropped 3 bases and J dropped 2; count of bases not matched to a gene: 3. The CDR3 has 16 residues. CDR3 residues: CAISDGLAGAQETQYF. CDR3 bases: TGTGCCATCAGTGACGGACTAGCGGGGGCGCAAGAGACCCAGTACTTC.

V and J are TRBV29-1 and TRBJ2-7; possible D gene TRBD2, 5 bases. V lost 6 bases, J lost 2 bases, and 8 bases lay in between. The CDR3 runs to 11 residues. Germline V lookup: CDR1 SQVTM, CDR2 ANQGSEA. The DNA for the CDR3 is TGCAGCGTCGGGAAGGCCTACGAGCAGTACTTC. This gives the protein CSVGKAYEQYF.

The J gene is TRBJ2-7, the V gene TRBV5-1; a weak D match, TRBD2 (6 bases). Germline V gene sequence: CDR1 SGHRS, CDR2 YFSETQ. Trimming pared 10 bases from V and 2 bases from J, leaving 19 bases between. This CDR3 region has 14 residues. This CDR3 is CASKEGGRAYEQYF. The CDR3 DNA reads as TGCGCCTCTAAGGAGGGAGGTCGAGCCTACGAGCAGTACTTC.

This clone was observed at least ten times. This chain connects TRBV20-1 to TRBJ1-2; no clear D. Trimming stripped 3 bases from V and 4 bases from J, with 21 bases between. Germline assignment: CDR1 DFQATT and CDR2 SNEGSKA (reference sequence). The CDR3 length is 16 residues. The CDR3 coding sequence is TGCAGTGCTAGTACGGAGGGAGGTGCTAAATTCTATGGCTACACCTTC. This encodes CSASTEGGAKFYGYTF.

V gene TRBV5-1 combines with J gene TRBJ2-3; 7 positions match TRBD2. This CDR3 contains 16 residues. Germline-derived CDR1 and CDR2 are SGHRS and YFSETQ. Trimming at V came to 0 bases and at J to 4 bases, leaving 8 bases not matched to a gene. CDR3 bases: TGCGCCAGCAGCTTGGCGTTAGCGGGCGGGGCAGATACGCAGTATTTT. Residues: CASSLALAGGADTQYF.

The gene calls are TRBV7-6 and TRBJ1-6; D is uncertain. Deletions cut 1 base from V and 7 bases from J, with 11 bases between. CDR3 size: 15 residues. Germline V gene sequence: CDR1 SGHVS, CDR2 FNYEAQ. Written as DNA, the CDR3 is TGTGCCAGCAGCTTAGGCGGGTGGGAAAATTCACCCCTCCACTTT. It is translated as CASSLGGWENSPLHF.

This clone showed up just a few times. The V gene is TRBV6-5, the J gene TRBJ2-3; 7 bases agree with TRBD1. The germline gives CDR1 MNHEY, CDR2 SVGAGI. V trimming: 6 bases; J trimming: 2 bases; junction bases outside the gene matches: 8. The CDR3 contains 15 residues. CDR3 nucleotides: TGTGCCAGCAGCGGGGACAGAGAGATCACAGATACGCAGTATTTT. It is translated as CASSGDREITDTQYF.

The rearrangement uses TRBV11-2 and TRBJ2-5; 9 nucleotides match TRBD2. Germline lookup yields CDR1 SGHAT and CDR2 FQNNGV. This CDR3 is built from 16 residues. V was pared by 4 bases and J by 6 bases, with 12 bases of the junction left unmatched. The CDR3 reads CASSSHLAGFKKTQYF. The CDR3 nucleotides read TGTGCCAGCAGCTCTCATCTAGCGGGGTTTAAGAAGACCCAGTACTTC.

The V and J genes are TRBV15 and TRBJ1-1, with 8 bases fitting TRBD1. In germline, CDR1 is LNHNV, CDR2 YYDKDF (reference sequence). The trim removed 1 base at V and 1 base at J, leaving 5 bases unmatched. This CDR3 contains 16 residues. CDR3 sequence (DNA): TGTGCCACCAGCAGAGGGCCTACAGGGGGGAACACTGAAGCTTTCTTT. Translation: CATSRGPTGGNTEAFF.

The chain recombines TRBV18 with TRBJ2-2; 8 nucleotides line up with TRBD1. Trimming at V came to 0 bases and at J to 5 bases, leaving 5 bases not matched to a gene. The CDR3 consists of 16 residues. Germline V gene lookup returns CDR1 KGHSH and CDR2 LQKENI. The chain's CDR3 is CASSPPGRGLTGELFF. DNA of the CDR3: TGTGCCAGCTCACCACCGGGCAGGGGGCTTACCGGGGAGCTGTTTTTT.

Here the CDR3 DNA reads TGCGCCAGCAGGTACGGACAGGGGAATCAGCCCCAGCATTTT. Its protein product is CASRYGQGNQPQHF. The chain is built from TRBV10-2 and TRBJ1-5; 9 nucleotides match TRBD1. Trimming removed 6 bases from V and 4 bases from J; junction bases left unmatched: 4. CDR1 WSHSY and CDR2 SAAADI come from the germline V gene. There are 14 residues in the CDR3.